The 19 T cell receptor beta chains below were found in one sample sequenced in a study of T cell responses to AZD1222 COVID-19 vaccine. Assay: immunoSEQ multiplex PCR; the TCRdb copy retains only in-frame clones and omits some. The data contain over 110,000 clones, roughly 93% of them singletons. This specimen consisted of peripheral blood, obtained after recovery from COVID-19. The receptors shown here come from an adult who had recovered from COVID-19.

J is TRBJ2-1 and V is TRBV9, with 14 bases matching TRBD2. The germline V gene has CDR1 SGDLS and CDR2 YYNGEE. V gave up 1 base and J gave up 8 bases; unmatched junction bases: 8. This CDR3 spans 17 amino acids. CDR3 protein: CASSVSGTSGGLDEQFF. CDR3 nucleotides: TGTGCCAGCAGCGTATCGGGGACTAGCGGGGGTTTGGATGAGCAGTTCTTC.

V is TRBV25-1 and J is TRBJ2-3, with no clear D. Looked up from germline, CDR1 is MGHDK and CDR2 is SYGVNS. The CDR3 runs 14 residues. The V end was cut by 2 bases, the J end by 2 bases, with 8 bases between. The CDR3 protein is CASSESPPTDTQYF. The CDR3 nucleotides read TGTGCCAGCAGTGAAAGCCCGCCCACAGATACGCAGTATTTT.

V is TRBV10-2 and J is TRBJ2-7; D is perhaps TRBD1 or TRBD2 (6 bases each). CDR3 length: 17 amino acids. The V end lost 6 bases, the J end lost 1 base, and 22 bases lay between the germline ends. CDR1 WSHSY and CDR2 SAAADI come from the germline V gene. CDR3 bases: TGCGCCAGCAGCCGGGACCGCGGGACAAGGAGGTCCTACGAGCAGTACTTC. This codes for CASSRDRGTRRSYEQYF.

Here the CDR3 reads CASSLALPNTEAFF. CDR3 bases: TGCGCCAGCAGCTTGGCCCTGCCGAACACTGAAGCTTTCTTT. This chain links TRBV5-1 with TRBJ1-1; no clear D gene. V was shortened by 0 bases and J by 1 base, with 7 bases between the two germline ends. The CDR3 is made up of 14 amino acids. Germline V gene sequence: CDR1 SGHRS, CDR2 YFSETQ.

The J gene is TRBJ2-3, the V gene TRBV27; 9 bases align to TRBD2. V trimming: 3 bases; J trimming: 1 base; junction bases outside the gene matches: 5. This CDR3 has 16 residues. Germline V gene lookup returns CDR1 MNHEY and CDR2 SMNVEV (reference sequence). The chain's CDR3 is CASSFRRLAGTDTQYF. In DNA form, the CDR3 reads TGTGCCAGCAGTTTCCGGAGACTAGCGGGCACAGATACGCAGTATTTT.

This sequence joins TRBV29-1 and TRBJ1-2; D is perhaps TRBD1 (5 bases). Germline V CDR1 and CDR2: SQVTM, ANQGSEA. The CDR3 extends over 15 amino acids. V lost 5 bases and J 4 bases, leaving 20 bases between the germline ends. Here the CDR3 reads CSVIPVTTGVYGYTF. Written as DNA, the CDR3 is TGCAGCGTTATTCCGGTAACCACAGGAGTCTATGGCTACACCTTC.

V usage is TRBV10-2 and J usage is TRBJ2-2; the D is unclear. Trimming took off 0 bases at V and 7 bases at J, with 6 bases between the two ends. Germline V gene lookup returns CDR1 WSHSY and CDR2 SAAADI. This CDR3 region has 13 residues. In DNA, the CDR3 is TGCGCCAGCAGTGAGTCGGAACACGGGGAGCTGTTTTTT. This translates into CASSESEHGELFF.

The chain joins TRBV5-1 to TRBJ2-1; TRBD2 matches at 14 bases. Germline loops: CDR1 SGHRS, CDR2 YFSETQ. The length of the CDR3 is 19 residues. The V gene end was trimmed by 2 bases and the J gene end by 7 bases; junction bases not matched to a gene: 14. The CDR3 coding sequence is TGCGCCAGCAGCTTTAGAGGACTAGCGGGAGGAGGCGGGTCAAATGAGCAGTTCTTC. Its protein is CASSFRGLAGGGGSNEQFF.

The CDR3 nucleotides are TGTGCCAGCAGCTTTATCGGGACAGGTAATCCCTATGGCTACACCTTC. Residues: CASSFIGTGNPYGYTF. This chain joins TRBV5-4 and TRBJ1-2; TRBD1 matches at 8 bases. The V gene's germline CDR1 is SGHNT and CDR2 YYREEE (reference sequence). With V trimmed by 2 bases and J by 4 bases, 10 bases remained unmatched. The CDR3 has 16 residues.

The chain carries TRBV5-1 and TRBJ2-1; 12 bases map to TRBD2. The CDR3 consists of 16 residues. V lost 0 bases to trimming and J lost 8 bases; unmatched junction nucleotides: 6. CDR1 SGHRS and CDR2 YFSETQ come from the germline V gene. CDR3 amino acids: CASSLVASGRVDEQFF. The CDR3, as DNA: TGCGCCAGCAGCTTGGTGGCTAGCGGGAGGGTCGATGAGCAGTTCTTC.

V is TRBV6-6 and J is TRBJ2-7; D ambiguous. CDR1 is MNHNY and CDR2 is SVGAGI in the germline V gene (reference sequence). This CDR3 is 11 amino acids long. The V end lost 6 bases, the J end lost 5 bases, and 8 bases lay between the germline ends. The CDR3 is CASRSGDEQYF. The CDR3, as DNA: TGTGCCAGCAGGTCTGGCGACGAGCAGTACTTC.

The sample holds a few counts of this clone. The DNA for the CDR3 is TGTGCCAGCAGTGAAAAGGGGTACGGGGAGCTGTTTTTT. Protein: CASSEKGYGELFF. This chain uses TRBV6-4 with TRBJ2-2; D might be TRBD1 (5 bases). CDR3 size: 13 residues. Trimming took off 3 bases at V and 7 bases at J, with 9 bases between the two ends. The germline CDR1 and CDR2 sequences are MRHNA and SNTAGT.

This chain uses TRBV4-1 with TRBJ2-5, with D unresolved. The V end lost 0 bases, the J end lost 4 bases, and 12 bases lay between the germline ends. Germline lookup yields CDR1 MGHRA and CDR2 YSYEKL. The CDR3 sequence is 15 residues long. The CDR3 region is CASSQEVGWAETQYF. The DNA for the CDR3 is TGCGCCAGCAGCCAAGAGGTTGGTTGGGCAGAGACCCAGTACTTC.

The rearrangement uses TRBV11-3 and TRBJ2-5; D may be TRBD1 or TRBD2 (6 bases each). CDR1 is SGHNT and CDR2 is YENEEA in the germline V gene. The ends were cut back, 3 bases at V and 5 bases at J, with 10 bases in the middle. The CDR3 runs 13 residues. CDR3 coding DNA: TGTGCCAGCAGCTTGGGGGGCCTGGAGACCCAGTACTTC. Residues: CASSLGGLETQYF.

V and J are TRBV19 and TRBJ1-2, with D possibly TRBD1 on 5 matching bases. This CDR3 is built from 15 residues. V was clipped by 2 bases and J by 7 bases, with 17 bases between them. Germline CDR1 LNHDA, CDR2 SQIVND (reference sequence). In nucleotides, the CDR3 is TGTGCCAGTAGTATATGGGGGACTGGGACTGGTGGCTACACCTTC. Translation gives CASSIWGTGTGGYTF.

This chain's CDR3 is CSVEERGRGYTF. DNA of the CDR3: TGCAGCGTTGAAGAGAGGGGGCGAGGCTACACCTTC. V and J are TRBV29-1 and TRBJ1-2; 7 bases line up with TRBD1. The CDR3 covers 12 residues. Trimming at V came to 0 bases and at J to 8 bases, leaving 3 bases not matched to a gene. Per the germline V gene, CDR1 is SQVTM and CDR2 is ANQGSEA. Using reference TRBV29-1 and TRBJ1-2 for the parts outside the CDR3, the full variable domain is SAVISQKPSRDICQRGTSLTIQCQVDSQVTMMFWYRQQPGQSLTLIATANQGSEATYESGFVIDKFPISRPNLTFSTLTVSNMSPEDSSIYLCSVEERGRGYTFGSGTRLTVV.

The chain links TRBV9 to TRBJ1-2; D gene unclear. Per the germline V gene, CDR1 is SGDLS and CDR2 is YYNGEE. This CDR3 is built from 14 residues. V was cut by 4 bases and J by 2 bases, with 12 bases left in between. The CDR3 DNA reads as TGTGCCAGCAGCCCTAGGAAGGGAAACTATGGCTACACCTTC. Encoded protein: CASSPRKGNYGYTF. Together with reference TRBV9 and TRBJ1-2, the CDR3 gives the full variable domain: DSGVTQTPKHLITATGQRVTLRCSPRSGDLSVYWYQQSLDQGLQFLIQYYNGEERAKGNILERFSAQQFPDLHSELNLSSLELGDSALYFCASSPRKGNYGYTFGSGTRLTVV.

This rearrangement joins TRBV12-5 to TRBJ2-5; 12 nucleotides align to TRBD1. CDR1 LGHNT and CDR2 FRNRAP come from the germline V gene. The CDR3 totals 16 residues. V dropped 1 base and J dropped 5; count of bases not matched to a gene: 5. The CDR3 region is CASGLAGQGAEETQYF. In DNA, the CDR3 is TGTGCTAGTGGTTTGGCGGGACAGGGGGCTGAGGAGACCCAGTACTTC.

V usage is TRBV28 and J usage is TRBJ2-6; D gene uncertain. The V gene's germline CDR1 is MDHEN and CDR2 SYDVKM. V was cut by 6 bases and J by 0 bases, with 12 bases left in between. The CDR3 runs to 16 residues. The CDR3 loop reads CASRGFGSSGANVLTF. The CDR3 nucleotides are TGTGCCAGCAGGGGATTTGGAAGCTCTGGGGCCAACGTCCTGACTTTC. Full variable domain (outside the CDR3, taken from reference TRBV28 and TRBJ2-6): DVKVTQSSRYLVKRTGEKVFLECVQDMDHENMFWYRQDPGLGLRLIYFSYDVKMKEKGDIPEGYSVSREKKERFSLILESASTNQTSMYLCASRGFGSSGANVLTFGAGSRLTVL.